A selection of T cell receptor beta chains follows, all from one sample in a study of T-cell reconstitution after alpha-beta-depleted transplantation in children. From the PCR reads, TCRdb called clonotypes with MiXCR, one entry per CDR3 protein. In the table there are some 640,000 distinct CDR3 sequences, approximately 15% of which are singletons. The sequencing used PBMCs from the stem cell graft donor, collected from the stem cell graft. These receptors came from a human donor who donated a stem cell graft to a child with acute myeloid leukemia. Each CDR3 is given with its conserved first and last residue. The D gene is left open where the match is weak. The size of a clone is reported for some rows only, either as once, few or many, or as a class for expanded clones.

>TRBJ1-5|few|TRBV7-9|NA
TGTGCCAGCAGCTTTCCTGGACAGAATCAGCCCCAGCATTTT
CASSFPGQNQPQHF
>TRBJ1-5|few|TRBV7-2|NA
TGTGCCAGCAGCTTAAGGATAGGGGCGCCTCAGCCCCAGCATTTT
CASSLRIGAPQPQHF
>TRBJ2-7|NA|TRBV5-1|NA
TGCGCCAGCAGTTTGGACAGTGTTGGGGAGCAGTACTTC
CASSLDSVGEQYF
>TRBJ2-7|many|TRBV6-5|NA
TGTGCCAGCAGTTACTCGGGCAGGCCCTACGAGCAGTACTTC
CASSYSGRPYEQYF
>TRBJ2-2|NA|TRBV7-2|TRBD2
TGTGCCAGCAGCTTAGGGACTAGCGCGGGCGGGGAGCTGTTTTTT
CASSLGTSAGGELFF
>TRBJ1-1|many|TRBV7-2|NA
TGTGCCAGCAGCGGGGGGGCAGGCGTGCACACTGAAGCTTTCTTT
CASSGGAGVHTEAFF
>TRBJ2-3|many|TRBV5-6|TRBD2
TGTGCCAGCAGCTTGGGACCGGGGGGACTCACAGATACGCAGTATTTT
CASSLGPGGLTDTQYF
>TRBJ1-2|few|TRBV28|NA
TGTGCCAGCACCGGCAGCCACTATGGCTACACCTTC
CASTGSHYGYTF
>TRBJ1-1|NA|TRBV7-9|NA
TGTGCCAGCACCTTTGTCACTGAAGCTTTCTTT
CASTFVTEAFF
>TRBJ2-5|few|TRBV6-1|TRBD2
TGTGCCAGCGTCCATCCCGGGACTAGGAGGCGATATTTC
CASVHPGTRRRYF
>TRBJ2-5|NA|TRBV5-6|NA
TGTGCCAGCAGCTCCCCTAGGGATTACGAGGGAGCGACCCAGTACTTC
CASSSPRDYEGATQYF
>TRBJ1-1|NA|TRBV27|NA
TGTGCCAGCAGTCAAACGTCACACAGGGTGAAAGCTTTCTTT
CASSQTSHRVKAFF
>TRBJ2-5|many|TRBV20-1|TRBD2
TGCAGTGCTTTTAGCGGGGGCTCAGAGACCCAGTACTTC
CSAFSGGSETQYF
>TRBJ1-5|NA|TRBV19|NA
TGTGCCAGTAGTATCGCTCAGGCATCGAATCAGCCCCAGCATTTT
CASSIAQASNQPQHF